This T cell receptor beta chain was profiled in a study of blood T cell repertoires in COVID-19. Background on the study: The cDNA or gDNA used as material had been derived from T cells, B-cell-depleted T cells, or PBMCs.

This CDR3 has 13 amino acids. The V and J ends lost 4 bases and 8 bases respectively, with 13 bases between them. Germline-derived CDR1 and CDR2 are KGHDR and SFDVKD. The assay was immunoSEQ multiplex PCR, and TCRdb's table has in-frame clones only and misses some. This sample yields about 200,000 clones, of which around 86% are seen a single time; roughly 6% belongs to the top ten. In this sample, this clone turned up a few times. This chain joins TRBV24-1 and TRBJ1-2; a possible D gene is TRBD1 (5 bases). Sequences were obtained from peripheral blood. This TCR came from a man in his sixties who had recovered from COVID-19. The CDR3 coding sequence is TGTGCCACCAGTGAGCACCAGGGTTGGGGCTACACCTTC. Translation: CATSEHQGWGYTF.